The T cell receptor beta chain described here comes from a study of blood T cell repertoires in COVID-19. The wider study: The cDNA or gDNA used as material had been derived from T cells, B-cell-depleted T cells, or PBMCs.

Assay used: immunoSEQ multiplex PCR; TCRdb lists only in-frame clones, some missing. The sample includes some 30,000 clones, approximately 86% of them seen just once. This sequence was found in a middle-aged man with active or convalescent COVID-19. The specimen sequenced was peripheral blood.

The CDR3: CASSIYTFTDTQYF. Written as DNA, the CDR3 is TGTGCCAGTAGTATCTATACCTTCACAGATACGCAGTATTTT. The chain has TRBV19 and TRBJ2-3, with unresolved D. The CDR3 is 14 amino acids. V was trimmed by 3 bases and J by 2 bases, leaving 9 bases between them. The germline gives CDR1 LNHDA, CDR2 SQIVND (reference sequence).